This TCR beta chain was retrieved from a study of cytomegalovirus exposure and HLA in healthy donors. Findings of the study overall: Some V segments could not be told apart, so they were left out, TRBV6-2 and TRBV6-3 among them.

About this clone itself: No antigen is known for it.

Amplification used 60 Vbeta primers and 13 Jbeta primers. Only in-frame clones appear in the TCRdb table, and some are missing; sequencing was by immunoSEQ multiplex PCR. The sample lists around 30,000 clones; approximately 87% were seen once. The J segment lost 5 bases and the V segment lost 5 bases, leaving 6 bases of the junction unmatched. The length of the CDR3 is 13 residues. CDR1 and CDR2 (germline): SGHVS, FNYEAQ. This receptor was taken from a boy aged 10-17 years in good health and CMV-seronegative. The material sequenced was PBMCs. V is TRBV7-6 and J is TRBJ2-7; 7 nucleotides agree with TRBD2. The CDR3 region is CASSLMGGDEQYF. The DNA for the CDR3 is TGTGCCAGCAGCCTAATGGGAGGGGACGAGCAGTACTTC.